This T cell receptor (beta chain) originates from a study of neurological immune-mediated disorders. 5'RACE employing 10-nucleotide random UMIs yielded the cDNA. TCRdb redid the calling of the 5' RACE reads with MiXCR, one entry per CDR3 protein. The table shows roughly 41,000 distinct CDR3 sequences, with around 10% occurring only once. In its sample, this clonotype was seen many times. Noted time point: technical triplicate 1. Source material: PBMCs. This TCR was recovered from a man in his sixties with HTLV-1-associated myelopathy (HAM/TSP).

The CDR3, as DNA: TGCGCCAGCCGGGCAGGGGGGCACACCGGGGAGCTGTTTTTT. Protein sequence: CASRAGGHTGELFF. The V call is TRBV5-1, the J call TRBJ2-2; maybe TRBD1 (7 bases). The V end was cut by 7 bases, the J end by 3 bases, with 13 bases between. The germline V gene has CDR1 SGHRS and CDR2 YFSETQ. This CDR3 contains 14 residues.